The entry below describes one T cell receptor beta chain. Antigen specificity is unknown. The source of the sample is a study of T cell responses to AZD1222 COVID-19 vaccine. Generated by immunoSEQ multiplex PCR, the TCRdb table keeps only in-frame clones and is missing some. Here the sample spans roughly 86,000 clones, about 85% being singletons. The study, taken as a whole, reports: Baseline testing showed seropositivity in only a handful of AZD1222 recipients. Nearly half of spike-specific TCRs reportedly target variant regions that are unmutated in the B.1.351 and B.1.1.7 variants.

The V gene lost 2 bases and the J gene lost 4 bases, with 9 bases spanning the gap. The CDR3 runs 14 residues. In germline, CDR1 is MNHEY, CDR2 SMNVEV (reference sequence). The specimen comprised peripheral blood, sampled 28 days after the second AZD1222 dose. This TCR was sampled from an adult who received the AZD1222 COVID-19 vaccine. The chain couples TRBV27 to TRBJ1-5; a weak D match, TRBD1 (5 bases). CDR3 DNA: TGTGCCAGCAGTTTAGGCCAGGGAAATCAGCCCCAGCATTTT. This gives the protein CASSLGQGNQPQHF.